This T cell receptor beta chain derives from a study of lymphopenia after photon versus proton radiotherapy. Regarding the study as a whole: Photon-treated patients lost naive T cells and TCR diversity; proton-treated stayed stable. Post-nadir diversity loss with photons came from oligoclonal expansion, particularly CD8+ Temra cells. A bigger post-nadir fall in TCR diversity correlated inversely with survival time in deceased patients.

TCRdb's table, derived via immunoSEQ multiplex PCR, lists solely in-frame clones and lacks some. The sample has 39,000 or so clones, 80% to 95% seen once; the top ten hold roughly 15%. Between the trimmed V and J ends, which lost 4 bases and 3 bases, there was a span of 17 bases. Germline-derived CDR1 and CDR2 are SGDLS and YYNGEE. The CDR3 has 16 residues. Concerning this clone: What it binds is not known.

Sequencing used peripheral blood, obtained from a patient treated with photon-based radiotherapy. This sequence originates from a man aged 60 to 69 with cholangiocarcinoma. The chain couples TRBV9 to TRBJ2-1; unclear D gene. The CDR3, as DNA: TGTGCCAGCAGCCCCCACTATATAGGGCTCTACAATGAGCAGTTCTTC. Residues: CASSPHYIGLYNEQFF.